The T cell receptor (beta chain) under discussion was sequenced for a study of early T cells in non-severe SARS-CoV-2 infection. Deletions cut 3 bases from V and 5 bases from J, with 8 bases between. This CDR3 comprises 13 residues. CDR1 MNHEY and CDR2 SMNVEV come from the germline V gene (reference sequence). The sample holds many counts of this clonotype. TCRdb reprocessed the 5' RACE reads with MiXCR, giving one entry per CDR3 protein. The sample comprises about 36,000 distinct CDR3 sequences, 6% to 8% of which are singletons, and approximately 26% rests with the top ten. The origin of this receptor is an adult who was a healthcare worker with PCR-confirmed SARS-CoV-2 infection or an uninfected control (not recorded which). The specimen was whole blood, collected at baseline. V gene TRBV27 combines with J gene TRBJ1-5; D is unresolved. CDR3 in amino acids: CASSFSMDQPQHF. The CDR3 DNA sequence: TGTGCCAGCAGTTTCTCAATGGATCAGCCCCAGCATTTT.